Given below is one TCR beta chain in context. A much larger clone is a single base away; this may be a read error. On each TCR cDNA molecule, a unique molecular identifier was present. MiXCR, run by TCRdb on the 5' RACE reads, gives a single entry per CDR3 protein. The sample has around 45,000 distinct CDR3 sequences, roughly 15% seen once. This record belongs to a study of spatial heterogeneity in lung cancer. Time point in this sample: sample taken at primary tumor resection. Unsorted samples of tumor, nontumor lung or frozen PBMC had their whole RNA sequenced. This CDR3 spans 13 amino acids. In germline, CDR1 is MGHDK, CDR2 SYGVNS.

This TCR came from a male donor with early-stage non-small cell lung cancer. J is TRBJ2-7 and V is TRBV25-1, with 10 bases matching TRBD1. Sequences were derived from PBMCs, sampled at surgery. CDR3: CASSPGQGYERYF. In DNA form, the CDR3 reads TGTGCCAGCAGCCCGGGACAGGGGTACGAGCGGTACTTC.